Sequencing of this T cell receptor (beta chain) was carried out in a study of blood T cells in healthy people across ages. Samples each had at least 5.5 micrograms of total RNA extracted. Sample-barcoded 5' priming and a J-beta primer mix drove a second PCR of roughly 7 to 11 cycles. TCRdb used MiXCR to reprocess the 5' RACE reads, holding one entry per CDR3 protein. Among some 900,000 distinct CDR3 sequences listed, 45% to 50% were seen once. Between the trimmed V and J ends, which lost 0 bases and 6 bases, there was a span of 9 bases. CDR1 is PRHDT and CDR2 is FYEKMQ in the germline V gene (reference sequence). The CDR3 spans 14 residues.

Sequenced sample: blood. The clonotype comes from a man aged 25-40 years in good health. J is TRBJ2-1 and V is TRBV13; no definite D call. CDR3 in DNA: TGTGCCAGCAGCTTAGGCTTAGGTAGCAATGAGCAGTTCTTC. Protein: CASSLGLGSNEQFF. Complete variable domain (other parts from reference TRBV13 and TRBJ2-1): AAGVIQSPRHLIKEKRETATLKCYPIPRHDTVYWYQQGPGQDPQFLISFYEKMQSDKGSIPDRFSAQQFSDYHSELNMSSLELGDSALYFCASSLGLGSNEQFFGPGTRLTVL.